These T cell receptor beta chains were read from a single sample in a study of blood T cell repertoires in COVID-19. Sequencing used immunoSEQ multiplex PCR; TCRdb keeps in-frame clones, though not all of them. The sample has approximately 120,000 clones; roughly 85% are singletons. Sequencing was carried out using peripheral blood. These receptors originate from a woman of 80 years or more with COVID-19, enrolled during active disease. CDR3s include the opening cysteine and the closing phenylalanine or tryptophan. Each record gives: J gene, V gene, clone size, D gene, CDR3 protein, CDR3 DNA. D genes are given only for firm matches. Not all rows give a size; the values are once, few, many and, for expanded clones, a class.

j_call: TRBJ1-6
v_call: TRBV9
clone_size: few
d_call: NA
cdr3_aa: CASSQGPYNSPLHF
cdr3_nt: TGTGCCAGCAGCCAGGGCCCTTATAATTCACCCCTCCACTTT

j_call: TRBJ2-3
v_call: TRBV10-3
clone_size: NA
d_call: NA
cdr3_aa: CAISPKTGSSTDTQYF
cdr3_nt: TGTGCCATCAGTCCCAAAACAGGGTCAAGCACAGATACGCAGTATTTT

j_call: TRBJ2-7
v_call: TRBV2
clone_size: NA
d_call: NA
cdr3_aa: CASSKLGSYEQYF
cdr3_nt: TGTGCCAGCAGTAAGCTCGGGAGCTACGAGCAGTACTTC

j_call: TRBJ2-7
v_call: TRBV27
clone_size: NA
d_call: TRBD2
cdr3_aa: CASSPHGTGGSYEQYF
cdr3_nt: TGTGCCAGCAGTCCCCACGGGACGGGAGGCTCCTACGAGCAGTACTTC

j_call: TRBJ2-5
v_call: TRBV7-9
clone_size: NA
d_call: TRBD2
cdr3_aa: CASSLDSGRATETQYF
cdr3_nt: TGTGCCAGCAGCTTAGACAGCGGGAGGGCCACGGAGACCCAGTACTTC

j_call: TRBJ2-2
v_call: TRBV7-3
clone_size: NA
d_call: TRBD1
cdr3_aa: CASSLEDRAGELFF
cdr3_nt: TGTGCCAGCAGCTTAGAGGACAGGGCCGGGGAGCTGTTTTTT

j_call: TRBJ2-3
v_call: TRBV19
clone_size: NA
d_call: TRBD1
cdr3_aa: CASSNPQGLVATDTQYF
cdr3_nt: TGTGCCAGTAGTAACCCACAGGGGTTGGTTGCTACAGATACGCAGTATTTT

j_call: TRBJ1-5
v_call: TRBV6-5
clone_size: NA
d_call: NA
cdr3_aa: CASGGGLGQPQHF
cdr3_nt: TGTGCCAGCGGGGGGGGTTTAGGACAGCCCCAGCATTTT

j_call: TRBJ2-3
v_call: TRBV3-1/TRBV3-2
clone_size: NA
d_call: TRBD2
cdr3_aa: CASSLAGDTQYF
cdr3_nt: TGTGCCAGCAGCCTAGCGGGAGACACGCAGTATTTT

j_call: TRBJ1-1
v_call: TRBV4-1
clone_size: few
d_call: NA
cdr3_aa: CASSQAGGGTEAFF
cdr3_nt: TGCGCCAGCAGCCAAGCTGGGGGAGGGACTGAAGCTTTCTTT

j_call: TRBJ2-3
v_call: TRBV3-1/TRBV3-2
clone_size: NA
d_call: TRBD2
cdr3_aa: CASSQERLAGGATDTQYF
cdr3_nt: TGTGCCAGCAGCCAAGAGCGGCTAGCGGGAGGTGCCACAGATACGCAGTATTTT

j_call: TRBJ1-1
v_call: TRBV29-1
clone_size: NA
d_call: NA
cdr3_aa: CSVKQGRGNTEAFF
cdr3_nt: TGCAGCGTTAAACAGGGAAGGGGGAACACTGAAGCTTTCTTT

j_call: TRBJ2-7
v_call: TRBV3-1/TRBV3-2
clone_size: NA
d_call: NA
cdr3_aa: CASSQDTNPHYEQYF
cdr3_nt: TGTGCCAGCAGCCAAGACACAAACCCCCACTACGAGCAGTACTTC

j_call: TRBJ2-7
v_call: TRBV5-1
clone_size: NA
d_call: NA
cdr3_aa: CASSLAGGIEQYF
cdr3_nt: TGCGCCAGCAGCTTGGCCGGAGGTATCGAGCAGTACTTC

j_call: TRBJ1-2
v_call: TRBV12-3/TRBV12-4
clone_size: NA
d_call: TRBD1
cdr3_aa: CASRDKTGDIF
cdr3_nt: TGTGCCAGCAGGGACAAGACAGGGGACATCTTC

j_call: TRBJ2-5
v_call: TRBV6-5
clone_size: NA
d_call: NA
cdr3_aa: CATRDGGNVAQYF
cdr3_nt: TGTGCCACCCGAGACGGGGGAAATGTAGCCCAGTACTTC

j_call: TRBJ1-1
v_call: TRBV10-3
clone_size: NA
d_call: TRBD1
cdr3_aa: CAIKTGTNTEAFF
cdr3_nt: TGTGCCATCAAGACAGGGACGAACACTGAAGCTTTCTTT

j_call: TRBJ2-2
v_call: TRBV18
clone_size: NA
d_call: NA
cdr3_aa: CASSPGQTNTGELFF
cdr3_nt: TGTGCCAGCTCACCTGGACAGACGAACACCGGGGAGCTGTTTTTT

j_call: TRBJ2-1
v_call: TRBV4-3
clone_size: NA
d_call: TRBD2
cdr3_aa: CASRVAGDSVNEQFF
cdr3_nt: TGCGCCAGCAGGGTAGCGGGAGACTCCGTCAATGAGCAGTTCTTC

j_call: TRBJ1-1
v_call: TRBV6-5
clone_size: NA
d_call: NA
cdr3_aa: CASSYSMSLNTEAFF
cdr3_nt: TGTGCCAGCAGTTACTCGATGAGCTTGAACACTGAAGCTTTCTTT

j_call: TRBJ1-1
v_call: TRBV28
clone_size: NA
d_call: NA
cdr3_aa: CASIRQGQNSEAFF
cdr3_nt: TGTGCCAGCATACGGCAGGGGCAAAACTCTGAAGCTTTCTTT

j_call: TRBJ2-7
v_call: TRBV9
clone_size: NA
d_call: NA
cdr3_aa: CASSVGAVSYEQYF
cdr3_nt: TGTGCCAGCAGCGTAGGGGCAGTCTCCTACGAGCAGTACTTC

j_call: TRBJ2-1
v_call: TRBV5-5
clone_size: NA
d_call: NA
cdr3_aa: CASSRPVDNEQFF
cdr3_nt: TGTGCCAGCAGCCGTCCGGTCGACAATGAGCAGTTCTTC

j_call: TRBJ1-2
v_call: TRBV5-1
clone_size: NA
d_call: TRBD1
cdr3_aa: CASRTGQEANCGYTF
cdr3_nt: TGCGCCAGCAGGACCGGACAGGAAGCTAACTGTGGCTACACCTTC

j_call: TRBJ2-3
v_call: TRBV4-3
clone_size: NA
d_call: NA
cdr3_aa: CASSQDRVGQISTDTQYF
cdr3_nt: TGCGCCAGCAGCCAAGATCGCGTTGGGCAGATAAGCACAGATACGCAGTATTTT

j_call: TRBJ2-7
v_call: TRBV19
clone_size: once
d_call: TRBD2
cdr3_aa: CASSMVGGTYEQYF
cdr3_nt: TGTGCCAGTAGTATGGTGGGGGGGACCTACGAGCAGTACTTC

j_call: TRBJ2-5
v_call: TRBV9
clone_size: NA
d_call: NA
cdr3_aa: CASSVGGLPGETQYF
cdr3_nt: TGTGCCAGCAGCGTAGGGGGCCTCCCCGGGGAGACCCAGTACTTC

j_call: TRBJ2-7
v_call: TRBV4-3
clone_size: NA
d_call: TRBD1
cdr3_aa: CASSHWTGAYEQYF
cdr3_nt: TGCGCCAGCAGCCACTGGACAGGGGCCTACGAGCAGTACTTC

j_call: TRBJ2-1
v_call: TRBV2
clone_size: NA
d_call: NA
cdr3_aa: CASSRDSQGNEQFF
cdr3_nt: TGTGCCAGCTCTCGAGACTCCCAGGGCAATGAGCAGTTCTTC

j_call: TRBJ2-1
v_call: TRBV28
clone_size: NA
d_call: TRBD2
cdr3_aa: CASTPTSGRGGSYNEQFF
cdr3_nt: TGTGCCAGCACCCCGACTAGCGGGAGAGGGGGTTCCTACAATGAGCAGTTCTTC

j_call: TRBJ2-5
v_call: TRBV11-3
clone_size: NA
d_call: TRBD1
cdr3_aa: CASSLGTGAQETQYF
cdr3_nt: TGTGCCAGCAGCCTTGGGACAGGGGCACAAGAGACCCAGTACTTC

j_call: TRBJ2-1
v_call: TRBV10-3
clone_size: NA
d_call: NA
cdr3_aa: CAISGLSGGAYLGEQFF
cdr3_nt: TGTGCCATCAGTGGACTTTCGGGCGGGGCCTACTTAGGTGAGCAGTTCTTC

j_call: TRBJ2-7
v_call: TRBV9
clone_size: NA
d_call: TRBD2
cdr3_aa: CASSPRDYFYEQYF
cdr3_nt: TGTGCCAGCAGCCCCAGGGACTATTTCTACGAGCAGTACTTC

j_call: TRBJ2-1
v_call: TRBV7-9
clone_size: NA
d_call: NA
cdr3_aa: CASSPNPYNEQFF
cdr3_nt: TGTGCCAGCAGCCCCAATCCCTACAATGAGCAGTTCTTC

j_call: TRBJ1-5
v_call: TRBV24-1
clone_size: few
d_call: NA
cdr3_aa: CATGWGGNQPQHF
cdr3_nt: TGTGCCACCGGGTGGGGGGGCAATCAGCCCCAGCATTTT

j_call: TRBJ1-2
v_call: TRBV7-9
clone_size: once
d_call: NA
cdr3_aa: CASSRGDGLYGYTF
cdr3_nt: TGTGCCAGCAGCCGGGGGGACGGACTCTATGGCTACACCTTC

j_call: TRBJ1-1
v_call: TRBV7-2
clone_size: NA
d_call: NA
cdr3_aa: CATRRSGANTEAFF
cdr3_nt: TGTGCCACCAGGAGAAGTGGAGCGAACACTGAAGCTTTCTTT

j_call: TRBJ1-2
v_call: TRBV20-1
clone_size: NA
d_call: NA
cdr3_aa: CSASPQGTNYGYTF
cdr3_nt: TGCAGTGCTAGTCCCCAGGGAACTAACTATGGCTACACCTTC

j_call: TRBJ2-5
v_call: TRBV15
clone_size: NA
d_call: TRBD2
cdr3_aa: CATSRVAGPQETQYF
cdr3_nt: TGTGCCACCAGCAGAGTAGCGGGTCCCCAAGAGACCCAGTACTTC

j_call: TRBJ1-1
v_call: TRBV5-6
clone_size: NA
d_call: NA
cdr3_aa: CASSLLGVFGGGSDTEAFF
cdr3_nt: TGTGCCAGCAGCTTGCTTGGGGTTTTTGGGGGAGGGTCGGACACTGAAGCTTTCTTT

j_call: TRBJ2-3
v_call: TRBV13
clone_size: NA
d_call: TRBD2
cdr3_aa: CASSLLAGATTDTQYF
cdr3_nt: TGTGCCAGCAGCTTACTAGCGGGAGCCACCACAGATACGCAGTATTTT

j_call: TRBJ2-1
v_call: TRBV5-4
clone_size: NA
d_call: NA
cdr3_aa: CASSKGTGIRNNEQFF
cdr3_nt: TGTGCCAGCAGCAAGGGAACAGGGATCCGGAACAATGAGCAGTTCTTC

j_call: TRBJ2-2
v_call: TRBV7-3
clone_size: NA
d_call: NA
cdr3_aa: CASSLNPTNTGELFF
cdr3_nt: TGTGCCAGCAGCTTAAACCCCACTAACACCGGGGAGCTGTTTTTT

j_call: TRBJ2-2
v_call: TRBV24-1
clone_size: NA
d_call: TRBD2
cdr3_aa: CATSTGGSVTGELFF
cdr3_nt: TGTGCCACCAGTACGGGCGGGAGTGTTACCGGGGAGCTGTTTTTT

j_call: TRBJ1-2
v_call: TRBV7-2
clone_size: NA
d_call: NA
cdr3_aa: CASSLSPNRGEYGYTF
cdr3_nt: TGTGCCAGCAGCTTATCGCCCAACCGGGGAGAATATGGCTACACCTTC

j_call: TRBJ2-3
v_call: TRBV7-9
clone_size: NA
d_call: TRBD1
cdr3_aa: CASSAGQGTDTQYF
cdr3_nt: TGTGCCAGCAGCGCGGGACAGGGCACAGATACGCAGTATTTT

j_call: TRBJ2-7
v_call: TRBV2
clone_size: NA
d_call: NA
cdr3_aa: CASKDWHSYEQYF
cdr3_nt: TGTGCCAGCAAGGACTGGCATTCCTACGAGCAGTACTTC

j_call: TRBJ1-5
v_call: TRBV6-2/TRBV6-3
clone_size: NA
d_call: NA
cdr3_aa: CASSSVSGWRNQPQHF
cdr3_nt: TGTGCCAGCAGCAGCGTTTCAGGGTGGCGCAATCAGCCCCAGCATTTT

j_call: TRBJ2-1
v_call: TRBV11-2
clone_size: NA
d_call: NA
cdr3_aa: CASSLGVGSSYNEQFF
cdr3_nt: TGTGCCAGCAGCTTAGGTGTGGGGAGCTCCTACAATGAGCAGTTCTTC

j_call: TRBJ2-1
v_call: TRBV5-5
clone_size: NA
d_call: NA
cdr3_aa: CASSLAGNEQFF
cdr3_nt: TGTGCCAGCAGCTTGGCGGGGAATGAGCAGTTCTTC

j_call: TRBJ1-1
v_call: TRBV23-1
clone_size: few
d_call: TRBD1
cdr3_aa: CASLYRGATEAFF
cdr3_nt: TGCGCCAGCCTATACAGGGGAGCCACTGAAGCTTTCTTT

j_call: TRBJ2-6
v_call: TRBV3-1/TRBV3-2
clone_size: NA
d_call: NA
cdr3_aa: CASSRPGSGANVLTF
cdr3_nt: TGTGCCAGCAGCCGCCCGGGCTCTGGGGCCAACGTCCTGACTTTC